The clone carrying this T cell receptor beta chain was seen repeatedly, ten times or more. This CDR3 has 12 residues. Trimming pared 5 bases from V and 6 bases from J, leaving 10 bases between. Germline V gene lookup returns CDR1 MNHEY and CDR2 SVGAGI. This sample stems from a study of chronic HIV infection and antiretroviral therapy. TCRdb itself ran the 5' RACE reads through MiXCR, one entry per CDR3 protein. Of roughly 50,000 distinct CDR3 sequences in the sample, approximately 19% were seen once. Material: peripheral blood. This chain links TRBV6-5 with TRBJ1-1; D possibly corresponds to TRBD1 (5 bases). The receptor comes from an adult who had HIV and had not received antiretroviral therapy, or was an uninfected healthy control (not recorded which). As DNA, the CDR3 is TGTGCCAGCAGTGTGAGGGGAGCTGAAGCTTTCTTT. It encodes CASSVRGAEAFF.